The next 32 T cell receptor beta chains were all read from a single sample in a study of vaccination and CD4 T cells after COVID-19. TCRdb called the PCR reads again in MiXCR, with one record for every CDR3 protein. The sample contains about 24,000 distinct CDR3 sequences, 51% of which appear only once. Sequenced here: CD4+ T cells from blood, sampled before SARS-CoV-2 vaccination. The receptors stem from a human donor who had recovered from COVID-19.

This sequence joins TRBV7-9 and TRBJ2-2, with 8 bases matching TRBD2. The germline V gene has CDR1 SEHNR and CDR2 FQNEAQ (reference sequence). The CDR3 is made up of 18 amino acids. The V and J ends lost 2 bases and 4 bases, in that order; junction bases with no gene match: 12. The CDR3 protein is CASSLWLAGTPRTGELFF. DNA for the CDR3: TGTGCCAGCAGCTTATGGTTAGCGGGGACGCCCCGCACCGGGGAGCTGTTTTTT.

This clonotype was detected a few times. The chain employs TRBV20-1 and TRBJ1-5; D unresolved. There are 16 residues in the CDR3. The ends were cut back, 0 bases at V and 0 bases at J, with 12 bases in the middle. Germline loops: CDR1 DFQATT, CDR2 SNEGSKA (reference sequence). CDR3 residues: CSARDQGAYSNQPQHF. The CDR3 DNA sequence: TGCAGTGCTAGAGATCAAGGAGCTTATAGCAATCAGCCCCAGCATTTT.

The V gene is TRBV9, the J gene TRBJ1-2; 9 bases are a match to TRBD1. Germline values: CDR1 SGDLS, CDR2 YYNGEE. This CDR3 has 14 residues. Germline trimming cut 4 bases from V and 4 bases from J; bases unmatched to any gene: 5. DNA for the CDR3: TGTGCCAGCAGCCTCGGGACAGGGACCTATGGCTACACCTTC. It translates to CASSLGTGTYGYTF.

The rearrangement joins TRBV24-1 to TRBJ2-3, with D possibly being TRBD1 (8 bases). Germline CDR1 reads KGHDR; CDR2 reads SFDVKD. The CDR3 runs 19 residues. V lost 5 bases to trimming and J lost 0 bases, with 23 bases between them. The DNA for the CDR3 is TGTGCCACCAGTGGCCCACAGGGGGGCGAGGGGGGGAGCACAGATACGCAGTATTTT. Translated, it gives CATSGPQGGEGGSTDTQYF.

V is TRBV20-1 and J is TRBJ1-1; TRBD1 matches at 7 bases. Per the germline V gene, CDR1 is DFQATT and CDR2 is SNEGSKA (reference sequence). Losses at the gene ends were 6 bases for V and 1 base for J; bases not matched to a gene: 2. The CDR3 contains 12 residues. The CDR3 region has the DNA TGCAGTGCGAGGACAGGGAACACTGAAGCTTTCTTT. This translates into CSARTGNTEAFF.

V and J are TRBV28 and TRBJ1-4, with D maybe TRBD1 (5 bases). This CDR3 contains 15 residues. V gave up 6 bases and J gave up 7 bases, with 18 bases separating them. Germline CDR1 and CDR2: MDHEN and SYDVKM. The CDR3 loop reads CASSRGGSKFEKLFF. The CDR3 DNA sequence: TGTGCCAGCAGCCGGGGGGGGTCGAAGTTTGAAAAACTGTTTTTT.

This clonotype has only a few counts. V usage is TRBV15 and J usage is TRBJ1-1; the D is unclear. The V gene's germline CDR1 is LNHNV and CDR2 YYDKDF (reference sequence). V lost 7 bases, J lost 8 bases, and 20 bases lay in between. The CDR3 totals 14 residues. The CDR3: CATTYGGVLREAFF. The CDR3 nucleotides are TGTGCCACCACTTATGGCGGAGTCCTTCGGGAAGCTTTCTTT.

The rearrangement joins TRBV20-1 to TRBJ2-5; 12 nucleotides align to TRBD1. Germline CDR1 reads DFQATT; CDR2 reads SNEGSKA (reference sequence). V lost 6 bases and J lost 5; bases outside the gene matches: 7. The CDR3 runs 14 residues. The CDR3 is CSAKGTGGVETQYF. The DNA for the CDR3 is TGCAGTGCCAAGGGGACAGGGGGCGTCGAGACCCAGTACTTC.

The CDR3 is CASSLNPTDTQYF. DNA for the CDR3: TGTGCCAGCAGCTTAAACCCGACAGATACGCAGTATTTT. This rearrangement joins TRBV7-3 to TRBJ2-3; D not resolved. The V and J ends lost 1 base and 3 bases respectively, with 5 bases between them. The CDR3 extends over 13 amino acids. Germline V gene lookup returns CDR1 SGHTA and CDR2 FQGTGA.

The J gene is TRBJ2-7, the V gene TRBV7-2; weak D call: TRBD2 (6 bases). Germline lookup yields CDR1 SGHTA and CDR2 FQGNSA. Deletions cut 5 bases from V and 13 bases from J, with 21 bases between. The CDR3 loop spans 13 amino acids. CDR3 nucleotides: TGTGCCAGCAGCCCGTGGGGGAGGAGATCATTCTACTTC. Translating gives CASSPWGRRSFYF. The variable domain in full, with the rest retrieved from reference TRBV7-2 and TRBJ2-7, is GAGVSQSPSNKVTEKGKDVELRCDPISGHTALYWYRQSLGQGLEFLIYFQGNSAPDKSGLPSDRFSAERTGGSVSTLTIQRTQQEDSAVYLCASSPWGRRSFYFGPGTRLTVT.

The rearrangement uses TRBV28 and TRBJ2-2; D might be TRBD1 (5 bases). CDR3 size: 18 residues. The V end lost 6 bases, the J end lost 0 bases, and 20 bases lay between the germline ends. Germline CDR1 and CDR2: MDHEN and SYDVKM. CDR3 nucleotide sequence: TGTGCCAGCAGCCGTGACAGTTTACCGTTCGCGAACACCGGGGAGCTGTTTTTT. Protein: CASSRDSLPFANTGELFF.

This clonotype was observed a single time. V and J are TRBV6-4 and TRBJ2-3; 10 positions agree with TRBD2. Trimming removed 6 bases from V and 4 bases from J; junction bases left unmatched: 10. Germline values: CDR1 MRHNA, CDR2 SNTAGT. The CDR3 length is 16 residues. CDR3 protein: CASSRTSGSNPDTQYF. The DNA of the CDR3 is TGTGCCAGCAGCCGGACTAGCGGATCGAACCCAGATACGCAGTATTTT.

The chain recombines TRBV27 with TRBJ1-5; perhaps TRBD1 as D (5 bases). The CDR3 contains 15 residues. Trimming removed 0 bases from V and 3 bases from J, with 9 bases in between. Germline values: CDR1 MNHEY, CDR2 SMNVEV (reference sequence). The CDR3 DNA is TGTGCCAGCAGTTTATCCGGGGGATACAATCAGCCCCAGCATTTT. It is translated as CASSLSGGYNQPQHF.

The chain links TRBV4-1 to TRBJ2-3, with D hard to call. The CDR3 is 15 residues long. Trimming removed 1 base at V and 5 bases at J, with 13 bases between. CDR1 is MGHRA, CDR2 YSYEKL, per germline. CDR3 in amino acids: CASSQVRQAEDTQYF. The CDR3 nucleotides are TGCGCCAGCAGCCAAGTCCGCCAGGCGGAAGATACGCAGTATTTT.

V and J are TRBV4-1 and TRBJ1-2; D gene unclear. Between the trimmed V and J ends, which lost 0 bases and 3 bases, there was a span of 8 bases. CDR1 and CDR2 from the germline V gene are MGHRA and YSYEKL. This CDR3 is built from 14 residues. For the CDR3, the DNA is TGCGCCAGCAGCCAAGATAACGGATACTATGGCTACACCTTC. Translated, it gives CASSQDNGYYGYTF.

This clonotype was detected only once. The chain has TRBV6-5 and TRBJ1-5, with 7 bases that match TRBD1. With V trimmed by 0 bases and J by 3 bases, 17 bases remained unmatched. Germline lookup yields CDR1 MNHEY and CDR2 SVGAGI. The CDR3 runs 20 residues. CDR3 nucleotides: TGTGCCAGCAGTTACTCGACCCGGGACAGAACCCTAGTACTCAATCAGCCCCAGCATTTT. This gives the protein CASSYSTRDRTLVLNQPQHF.

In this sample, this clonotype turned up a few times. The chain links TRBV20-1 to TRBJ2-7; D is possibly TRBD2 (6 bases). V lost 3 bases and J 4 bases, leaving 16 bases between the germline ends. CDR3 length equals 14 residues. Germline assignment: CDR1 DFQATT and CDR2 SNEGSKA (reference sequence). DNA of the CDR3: TGCAGTGCTAGGACCCCAGGCGGGATGTACGAGCAGTACTTC. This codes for CSARTPGGMYEQYF.

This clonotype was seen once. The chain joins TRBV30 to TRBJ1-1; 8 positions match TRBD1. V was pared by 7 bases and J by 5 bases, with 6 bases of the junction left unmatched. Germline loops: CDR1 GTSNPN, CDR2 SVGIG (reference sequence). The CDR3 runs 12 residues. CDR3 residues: CASQGVFTEAFF. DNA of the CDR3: TGTGCCTCACAGGGGGTGTTTACTGAAGCTTTCTTT.

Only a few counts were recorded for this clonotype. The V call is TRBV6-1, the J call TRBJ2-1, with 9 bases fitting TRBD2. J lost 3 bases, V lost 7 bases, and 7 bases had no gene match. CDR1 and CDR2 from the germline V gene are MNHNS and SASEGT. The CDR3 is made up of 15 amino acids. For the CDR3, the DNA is TGTGCCAGCACGGCTAGCGGGATCTTCTACAATGAGCAGTTCTTC. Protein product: CASTASGIFYNEQFF.

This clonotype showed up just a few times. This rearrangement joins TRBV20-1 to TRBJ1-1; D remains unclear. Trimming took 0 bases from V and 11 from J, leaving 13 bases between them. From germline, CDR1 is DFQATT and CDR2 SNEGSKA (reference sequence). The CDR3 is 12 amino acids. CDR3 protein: CSARDPGIAAFF. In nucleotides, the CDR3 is TGCAGTGCTAGAGATCCGGGCATTGCCGCTTTCTTT.

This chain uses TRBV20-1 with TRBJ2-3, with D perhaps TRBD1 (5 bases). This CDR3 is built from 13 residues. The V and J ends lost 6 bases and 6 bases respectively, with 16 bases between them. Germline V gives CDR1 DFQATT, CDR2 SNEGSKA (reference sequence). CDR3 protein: CSAANGPGDTQYF. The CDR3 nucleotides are TGCAGTGCCGCAAACGGGCCAGGGGATACGCAGTATTTT.

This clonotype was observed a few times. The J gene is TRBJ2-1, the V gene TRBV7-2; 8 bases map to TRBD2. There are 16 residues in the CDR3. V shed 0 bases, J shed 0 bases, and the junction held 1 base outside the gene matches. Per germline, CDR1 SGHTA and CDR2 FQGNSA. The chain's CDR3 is CASSLASGNSYNEQFF. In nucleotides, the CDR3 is TGTGCCAGCAGCTTAGCTAGCGGGAACTCCTACAATGAGCAGTTCTTC.

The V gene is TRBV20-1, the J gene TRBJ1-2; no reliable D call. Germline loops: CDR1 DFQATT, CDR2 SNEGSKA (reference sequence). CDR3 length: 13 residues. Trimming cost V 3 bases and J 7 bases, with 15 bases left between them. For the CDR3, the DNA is TGCAGTGCTAGTAGCAGGTTTGTAGGTGGCTACACCTTC. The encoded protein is CSASSRFVGGYTF.

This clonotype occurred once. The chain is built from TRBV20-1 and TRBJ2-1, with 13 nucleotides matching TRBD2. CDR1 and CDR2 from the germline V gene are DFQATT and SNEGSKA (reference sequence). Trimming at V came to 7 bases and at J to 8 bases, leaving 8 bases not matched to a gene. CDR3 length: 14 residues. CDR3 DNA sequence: TGCAGTGTTTGGACTAGCGGGAGAATCTATGAGCAGTTCTTC. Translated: CSVWTSGRIYEQFF.

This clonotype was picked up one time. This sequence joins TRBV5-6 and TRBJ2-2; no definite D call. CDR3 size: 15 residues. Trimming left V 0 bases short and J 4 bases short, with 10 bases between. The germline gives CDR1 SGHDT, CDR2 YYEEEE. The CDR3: CASSLEVRATGELFF. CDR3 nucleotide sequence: TGTGCCAGCAGCTTGGAAGTCCGCGCCACCGGGGAGCTGTTTTTT.

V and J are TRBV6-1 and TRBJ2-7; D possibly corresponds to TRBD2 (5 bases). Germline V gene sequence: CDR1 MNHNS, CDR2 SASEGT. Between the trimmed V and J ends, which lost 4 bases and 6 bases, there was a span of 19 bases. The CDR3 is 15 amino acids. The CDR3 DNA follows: TGTGCCAGCAGTGTAAAACCGGGAAGCTGGCTCGAGCAGTACTTC. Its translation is CASSVKPGSWLEQYF.

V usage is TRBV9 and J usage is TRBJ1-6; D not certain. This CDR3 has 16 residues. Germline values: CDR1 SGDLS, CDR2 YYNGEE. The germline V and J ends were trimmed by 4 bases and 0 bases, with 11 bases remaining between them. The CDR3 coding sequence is TGTGCCAGCAGCCCAAGCACAGACTCCTATAATTCACCCCTCCACTTT. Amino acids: CASSPSTDSYNSPLHF.

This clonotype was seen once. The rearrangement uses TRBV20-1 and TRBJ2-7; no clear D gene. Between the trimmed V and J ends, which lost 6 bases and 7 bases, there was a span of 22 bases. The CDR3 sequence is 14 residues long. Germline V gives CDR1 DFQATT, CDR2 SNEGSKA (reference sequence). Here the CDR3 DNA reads TGCAGTGCCTCCACGGGCCAGGCGGTTGGGGAGCAGTACTTC. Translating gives CSASTGQAVGEQYF.

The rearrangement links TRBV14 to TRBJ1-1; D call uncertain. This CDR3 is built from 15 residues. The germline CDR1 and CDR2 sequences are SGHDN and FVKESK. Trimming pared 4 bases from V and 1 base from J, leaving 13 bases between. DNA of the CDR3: TGTGCCAGCAGCCGCGGATCTCCGGGGAACACTGAAGCTTTCTTT. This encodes CASSRGSPGNTEAFF.

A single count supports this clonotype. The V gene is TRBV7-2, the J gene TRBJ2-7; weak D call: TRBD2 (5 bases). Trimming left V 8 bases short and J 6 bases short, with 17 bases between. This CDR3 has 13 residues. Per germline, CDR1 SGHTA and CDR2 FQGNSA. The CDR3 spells CASSSRVPREQYF. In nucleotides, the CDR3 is TGTGCCAGCTCTAGCCGTGTACCCCGCGAGCAGTACTTC.

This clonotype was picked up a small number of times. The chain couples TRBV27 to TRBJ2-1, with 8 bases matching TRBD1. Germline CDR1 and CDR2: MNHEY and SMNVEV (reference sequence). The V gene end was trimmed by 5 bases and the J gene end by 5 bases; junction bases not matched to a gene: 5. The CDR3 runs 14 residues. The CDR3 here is CASSPQGANNEQFF. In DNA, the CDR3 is TGTGCCAGCAGTCCCCAGGGGGCGAACAATGAGCAGTTCTTC.

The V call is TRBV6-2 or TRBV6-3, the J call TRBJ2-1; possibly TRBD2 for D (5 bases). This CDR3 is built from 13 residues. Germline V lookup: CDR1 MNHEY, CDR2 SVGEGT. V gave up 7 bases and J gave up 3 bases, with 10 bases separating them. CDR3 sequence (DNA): TGTGCCAGCATGGGCGGGCTCTACAATGAGCAGTTCTTC. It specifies CASMGGLYNEQFF.